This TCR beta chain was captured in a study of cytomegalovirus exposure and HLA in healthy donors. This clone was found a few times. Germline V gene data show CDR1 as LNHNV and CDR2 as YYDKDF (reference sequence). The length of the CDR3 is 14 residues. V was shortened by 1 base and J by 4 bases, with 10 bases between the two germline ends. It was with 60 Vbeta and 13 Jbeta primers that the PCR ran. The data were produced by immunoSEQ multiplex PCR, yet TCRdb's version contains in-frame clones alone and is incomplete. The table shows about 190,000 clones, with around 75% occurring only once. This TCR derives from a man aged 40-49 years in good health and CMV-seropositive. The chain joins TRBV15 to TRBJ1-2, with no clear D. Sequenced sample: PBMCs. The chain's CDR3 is CATSRAGGGYGYTF. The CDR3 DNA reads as TGTGCCACCAGCAGAGCGGGCGGAGGCTATGGCTACACCTTC.